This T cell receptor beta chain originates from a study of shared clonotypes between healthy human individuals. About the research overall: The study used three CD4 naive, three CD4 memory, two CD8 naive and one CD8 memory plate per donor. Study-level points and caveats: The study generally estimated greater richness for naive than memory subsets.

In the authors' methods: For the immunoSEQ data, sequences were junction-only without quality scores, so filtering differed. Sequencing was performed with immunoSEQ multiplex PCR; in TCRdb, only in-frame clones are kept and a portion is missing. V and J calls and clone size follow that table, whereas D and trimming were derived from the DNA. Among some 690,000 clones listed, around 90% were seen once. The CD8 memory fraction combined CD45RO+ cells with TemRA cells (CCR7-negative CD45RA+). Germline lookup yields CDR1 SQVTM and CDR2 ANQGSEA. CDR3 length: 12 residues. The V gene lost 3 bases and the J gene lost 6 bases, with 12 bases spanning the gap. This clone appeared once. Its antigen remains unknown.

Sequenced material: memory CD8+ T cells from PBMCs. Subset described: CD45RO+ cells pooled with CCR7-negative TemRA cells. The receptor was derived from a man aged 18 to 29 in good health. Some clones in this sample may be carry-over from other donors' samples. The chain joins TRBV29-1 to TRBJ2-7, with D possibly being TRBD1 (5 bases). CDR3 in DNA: TGCAGCGTTGAGGGGCCCTTTGGCGAGCAGTACTTC. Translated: CSVEGPFGEQYF.